This T cell receptor (beta chain) was documented in a study of graft-versus-host responses after intestinal transplantation. Study information: Among the recipients, all got anti-thymocyte globulin induction and then tacrolimus and steroids for 3 to 4 years. Study results and limitations: High graft-versus-host to host-versus-graft clonal ratios were seen in allografts of patients with graft-donor T cell macrochimerism. Marrow from the recipient contained GvH clones, some of which had appeared first in ileum or blood. Early post-transplant HvG declines were associated with peak circulating GvH clone levels.

Concerning this clone itself: What it recognizes is unknown.

Profiling relied on immunoSEQ multiplex PCR, and the TCRdb table lists in-frame clones only, not all of them. The repertoire consists of tens of thousands of clones, with 85% to 95% occurring once and the leading ten covering about 0.55%. The CDR3 contains 15 residues. Germline CDR1 is WNHNN and CDR2 is SYGVQD (reference sequence). V dropped 3 bases and J dropped 0; count of bases not matched to a gene: 2. The specimen comprised unstimulated CD8+ T cells sorted from spleen or lymph node cells, sampled before transplant. The TCR comes from a human donor who was the organ donor for an intestinal transplant. The V call is TRBV10-1, the J call TRBJ1-3, with 7 positions matching TRBD1. CDR3 nucleotides: TGCGCCAGCAGTGAAGGGGGCAACTCTGGAAACACCATATATTTT. Translated: CASSEGGNSGNTIYF.